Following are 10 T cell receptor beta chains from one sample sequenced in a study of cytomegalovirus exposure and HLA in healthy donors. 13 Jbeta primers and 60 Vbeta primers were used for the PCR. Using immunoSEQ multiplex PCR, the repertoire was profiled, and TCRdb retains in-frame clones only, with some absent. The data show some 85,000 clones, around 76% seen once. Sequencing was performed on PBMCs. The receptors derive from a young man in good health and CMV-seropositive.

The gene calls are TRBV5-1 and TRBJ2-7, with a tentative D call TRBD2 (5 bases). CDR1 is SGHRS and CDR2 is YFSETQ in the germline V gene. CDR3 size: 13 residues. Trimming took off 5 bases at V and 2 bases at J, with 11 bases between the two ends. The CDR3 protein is CASRDPGAYEQYF. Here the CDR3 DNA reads TGCGCCAGCAGGGATCCCGGGGCCTACGAGCAGTACTTC.

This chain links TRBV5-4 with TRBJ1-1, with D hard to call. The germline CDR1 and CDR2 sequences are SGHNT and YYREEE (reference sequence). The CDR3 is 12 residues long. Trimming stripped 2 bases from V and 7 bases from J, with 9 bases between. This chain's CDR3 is CASSFLSLEAFF. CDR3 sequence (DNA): TGTGCCAGCAGCTTCTTGTCCCTTGAAGCTTTCTTT.

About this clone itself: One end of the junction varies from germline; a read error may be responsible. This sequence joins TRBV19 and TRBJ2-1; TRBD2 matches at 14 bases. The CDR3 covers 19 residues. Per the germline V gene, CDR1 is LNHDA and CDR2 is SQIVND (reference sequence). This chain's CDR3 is CASSPQYGTSGSLNNERFF. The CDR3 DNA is TGTGCCAGTTCCCCCCAATACGGGACTAGCGGGAGTTTAAACAATGAGCGGTTCTTC.

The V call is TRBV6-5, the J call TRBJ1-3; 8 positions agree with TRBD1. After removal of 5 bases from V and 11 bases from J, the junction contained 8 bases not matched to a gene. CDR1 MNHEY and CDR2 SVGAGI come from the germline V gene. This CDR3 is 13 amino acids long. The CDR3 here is CASSEGTGPSIYF. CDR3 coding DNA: TGTGCCAGCAGTGAAGGGACAGGCCCCTCCATATATTTT.

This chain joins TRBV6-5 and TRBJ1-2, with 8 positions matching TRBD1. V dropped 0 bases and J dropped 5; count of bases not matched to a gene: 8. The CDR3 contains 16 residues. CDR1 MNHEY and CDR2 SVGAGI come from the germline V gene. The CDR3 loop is CASSYSGRTGSYGYTF. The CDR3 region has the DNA TGTGCCAGCAGTTACTCGGGCAGGACAGGGAGTTATGGCTACACCTTC.

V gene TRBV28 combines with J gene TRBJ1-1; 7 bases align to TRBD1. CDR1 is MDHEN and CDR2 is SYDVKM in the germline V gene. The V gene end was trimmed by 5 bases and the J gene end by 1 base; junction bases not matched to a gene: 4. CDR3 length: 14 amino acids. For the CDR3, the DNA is TGTGCCAGCAGTAACCCAGGGGGGAACACTGAAGCTTTCTTT. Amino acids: CASSNPGGNTEAFF.

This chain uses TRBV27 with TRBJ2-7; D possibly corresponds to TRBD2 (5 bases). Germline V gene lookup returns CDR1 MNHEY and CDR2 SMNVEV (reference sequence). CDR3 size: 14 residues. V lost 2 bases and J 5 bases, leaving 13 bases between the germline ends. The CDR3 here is CASSLKDSEDEQYF. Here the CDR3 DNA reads TGTGCCAGCAGTTTAAAGGACTCCGAGGACGAGCAGTACTTC.

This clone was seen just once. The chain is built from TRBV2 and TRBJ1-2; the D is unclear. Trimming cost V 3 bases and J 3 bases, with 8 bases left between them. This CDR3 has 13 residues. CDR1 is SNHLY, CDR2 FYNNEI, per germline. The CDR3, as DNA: TGTGCCAGCAGTGACAGGCTCTACTATGGCTACACCTTC. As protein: CASSDRLYYGYTF. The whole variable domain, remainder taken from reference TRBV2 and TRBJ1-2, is EPEVTQTPSHQVTQMGQEVILRCVPISNHLYFYWYRQILGQKVEFLVSFYNNEISEKSEIFDDQFSVERPDGSNFTLKIRSTKLEDSAMYFCASSDRLYYGYTFGSGTRLTVV.

The CDR3 nucleotides are TGTGCCATGGGGACAGCCGTGAACACTGAAGCTTTCTTT. Its protein product is CAMGTAVNTEAFF. The chain employs TRBV10-3 and TRBJ1-1; 7 bases map to TRBD1. Trimming removed 9 bases from V and 0 bases from J; junction bases left unmatched: 4. Germline lookup yields CDR1 ENHRY and CDR2 SYGVKD. The CDR3 length is 13 residues.

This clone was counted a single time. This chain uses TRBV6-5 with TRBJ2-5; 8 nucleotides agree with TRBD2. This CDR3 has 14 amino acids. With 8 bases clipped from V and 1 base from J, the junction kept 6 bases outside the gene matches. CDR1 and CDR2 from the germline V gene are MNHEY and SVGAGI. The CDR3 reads CASRPGGSQETQYF. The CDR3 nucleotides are TGTGCCAGCCGTCCGGGAGGGAGCCAAGAGACCCAGTACTTC.